One and the same sample provided the 15 T cell receptor beta chains below, sequenced in a study of T cell responses to AZD1222 COVID-19 vaccine. Only in-frame clones appear in the TCRdb table, and some are missing; sequencing was by immunoSEQ multiplex PCR. The repertoire holds approximately 82,000 clones, with approximately 85% as singletons. This material consisted of peripheral blood, taken on day 0 of AZD1222 vaccination. The receptors come from an adult in good health.

This clone was observed a handful of times. The chain couples TRBV27 to TRBJ1-1; possibly TRBD1 for D (6 bases). CDR1 MNHEY and CDR2 SMNVEV come from the germline V gene (reference sequence). CDR3 size: 15 residues. The V gene lost 4 bases and the J gene lost 0 bases, with 12 bases spanning the gap. CDR3 DNA: TGTGCCAGCAGTTACCAGGGGCCGATGAACACTGAAGCTTTCTTT. Encoded protein: CASSYQGPMNTEAFF.

The chain is built from TRBV27 and TRBJ2-2, with TRBD2 identical over 9 bases. The CDR3 runs 16 residues. After removal of 6 bases from V and 6 bases from J, the junction contained 11 bases not matched to a gene. The germline V gene has CDR1 MNHEY and CDR2 SMNVEV (reference sequence). The CDR3 region is CASSHSAGTSPGELFF. The DNA of the CDR3 is TGTGCCAGCAGCCACTCCGCTGGGACTAGCCCCGGGGAGCTGTTTTTT.

This chain links TRBV19 with TRBJ1-3; D perhaps matches TRBD1 (6 bases). Germline V CDR1 and CDR2: LNHDA, SQIVND (reference sequence). The CDR3 length is 16 residues. Trimming removed 10 bases from V and 2 bases from J, with 21 bases in between. The CDR3 protein is CATGRTEGGPGNTIYF. CDR3 in DNA: TGTGCCACCGGGAGGACAGAGGGAGGTCCTGGAAACACCATATATTTT.

This clone was observed a handful of times. The V and J genes are TRBV5-1 and TRBJ1-2; D gene ambiguous. V was cut by 4 bases and J by 0 bases, with 10 bases left in between. This CDR3 is built from 14 residues. Germline loops: CDR1 SGHRS, CDR2 YFSETQ. This chain's CDR3 is CASSPDGANYGYTF. CDR3 DNA: TGCGCCAGCAGCCCGGACGGAGCTAACTATGGCTACACCTTC.

The CDR3 sequence: CASSPGTGDLGYTF. The CDR3 nucleotides read TGTGCCAGCAGCCCGGGGACAGGGGATCTTGGCTACACCTTC. The V call is TRBV11-2, the J call TRBJ1-2, with 10 bases that match TRBD1. The CDR3 has 14 residues. Germline V CDR1 and CDR2: SGHAT, FQNNGV. Losses at the gene ends were 5 bases for V and 7 bases for J; bases not matched to a gene: 7.

DNA of the CDR3: TGTGCCAGCAGTGATTTAGCGGGGAACACAGATACGCAGTATTTT. Protein sequence: CASSDLAGNTDTQYF. The chain is built from TRBV2 and TRBJ2-3; 8 bases are shared with TRBD2. The germline V gene encodes CDR1 SNHLY and CDR2 FYNNEI. The trim removed 3 bases at V and 2 bases at J, leaving 4 bases unmatched. The CDR3 is 15 residues long.

The chain is built from TRBV7-3 and TRBJ2-2; no clear D gene. This CDR3 region has 16 residues. Germline CDR1 is SGHTA and CDR2 is FQGTGA. The V end was cut by 5 bases, the J end by 4 bases, with 17 bases between. CDR3 amino acids: CASSLRGSVGTGELFF. CDR3 sequence (DNA): TGTGCCAGCAGCCTCCGCGGCAGCGTGGGCACCGGGGAGCTGTTTTTT.

The rearrangement joins TRBV19 to TRBJ2-1; 11 positions match TRBD1. CDR1 and CDR2 from the germline V gene are LNHDA and SQIVND (reference sequence). With 7 bases clipped from V and 3 bases from J, the junction kept 5 bases outside the gene matches. This CDR3 region has 15 residues. The CDR3 bases are TGTGCCAGTAACACCGGGACAGGGGGCTACAATGAGCAGTTCTTC. It translates to CASNTGTGGYNEQFF.

The V gene is TRBV7-6, the J gene TRBJ1-2, with D perhaps TRBD1 (6 bases). Germline lookup yields CDR1 SGHVS and CDR2 FNYEAQ. Trimming took 5 bases from V and 4 from J, leaving 17 bases between them. CDR3 length: 15 residues. CDR3 coding DNA: TGTGCCAGCAGCCCGCGGACAGAAACACTCTATGGCTACACCTTC. Encoded protein: CASSPRTETLYGYTF.

The rearrangement uses TRBV5-1 and TRBJ2-1, with 13 bases fitting TRBD2. The ends lost 3 bases at V and 5 bases at J; junction bases unmatched: 17. The CDR3 sequence is 20 residues long. Germline V gene sequence: CDR1 SGHRS, CDR2 YFSETQ. The CDR3 here is CASSSPRGTSGAAGDNEQFF. As DNA, the CDR3 is TGCGCCAGCAGCTCTCCCCGGGGGACTAGCGGGGCTGCCGGAGACAATGAGCAGTTCTTC. Looking up the rest from reference TRBV5-1 and TRBJ2-1 gives the full variable domain: KAGVTQTPRYLIKTRGQQVTLSCSPISGHRSVSWYQQTPGQGLQFLFEYFSETQRNKGNFPGRFSGRQFSNSRSEMNVSTLELGDSALYLCASSSPRGTSGAAGDNEQFFGPGTRLTVL.

The rearrangement links TRBV19 to TRBJ2-6; D is ambiguous. CDR3 size: 15 residues. Trimming took 7 bases from V and 0 from J, leaving 10 bases between them. Germline CDR1 is LNHDA and CDR2 is SQIVND (reference sequence). CDR3: CASNAWNSGANVLTF. The CDR3 DNA reads as TGTGCCAGTAACGCTTGGAACTCTGGGGCCAACGTCCTGACTTTC.

The chain carries TRBV6-5 and TRBJ1-1, with D hard to call. This CDR3 comprises 16 residues. Trimming left V 0 bases short and J 5 bases short, with 16 bases between. The germline V gene encodes CDR1 MNHEY and CDR2 SVGAGI. The CDR3 DNA follows: TGTGCCAGCAGTTACTCCAACCCTTCGCAAGGTACTGAAGCTTTCTTT. Its translation is CASSYSNPSQGTEAFF.

The CDR3 bases are TGTGCCAGTAGTGGAAGGACAGGGAGCACAGATACGCAGTATTTT. Its protein is CASSGRTGSTDTQYF. The rearrangement links TRBV19 to TRBJ2-3; 8 bases map to TRBD1. The germline gives CDR1 LNHDA, CDR2 SQIVND (reference sequence). V shed 5 bases, J shed 0 bases, and the junction held 4 bases outside the gene matches. CDR3 length: 15 residues.

The chain has TRBV5-5 and TRBJ1-2; possible D gene TRBD1, 6 bases. The CDR3 contains 15 residues. V shed 5 bases and J shed 2 bases, with 16 bases lying between them. Germline loops: CDR1 SGHKS, CDR2 YYEKEE (reference sequence). CDR3 DNA sequence: TGTGCCAGCAGGGAAGAGGACAGCGACAACTATGGCTACACCTTC. Translated: CASREEDSDNYGYTF.

There are a few counts of this clone. This CDR3 is CASSSPSNYGYTF. The CDR3 nucleotides read TGTGCCAGCAGTTCCCCCTCGAACTATGGCTACACCTTC. V and J are TRBV27 and TRBJ1-2; D unclear. Germline V gene lookup returns CDR1 MNHEY and CDR2 SMNVEV (reference sequence). V was shortened by 4 bases and J by 2 bases, with 8 bases between the two germline ends. CDR3 length: 13 residues.